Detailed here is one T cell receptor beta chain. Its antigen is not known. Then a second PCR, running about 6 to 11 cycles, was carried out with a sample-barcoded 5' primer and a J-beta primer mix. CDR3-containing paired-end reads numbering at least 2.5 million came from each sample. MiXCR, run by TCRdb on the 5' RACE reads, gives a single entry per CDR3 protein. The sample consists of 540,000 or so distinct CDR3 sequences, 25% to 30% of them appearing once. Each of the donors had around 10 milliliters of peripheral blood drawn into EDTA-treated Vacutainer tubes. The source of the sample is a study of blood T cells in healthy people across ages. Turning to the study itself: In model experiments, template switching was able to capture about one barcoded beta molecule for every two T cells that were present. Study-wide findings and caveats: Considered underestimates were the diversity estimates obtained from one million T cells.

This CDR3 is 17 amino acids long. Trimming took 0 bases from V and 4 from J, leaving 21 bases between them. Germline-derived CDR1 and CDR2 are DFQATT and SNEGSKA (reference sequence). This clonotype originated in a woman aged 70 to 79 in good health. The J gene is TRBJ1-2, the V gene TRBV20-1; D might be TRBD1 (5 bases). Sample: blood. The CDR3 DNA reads TGCAGTGCTAGAGATTGGAATATCGAGGGGACGACCTATGGCTACACCTTC. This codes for CSARDWNIEGTTYGYTF.